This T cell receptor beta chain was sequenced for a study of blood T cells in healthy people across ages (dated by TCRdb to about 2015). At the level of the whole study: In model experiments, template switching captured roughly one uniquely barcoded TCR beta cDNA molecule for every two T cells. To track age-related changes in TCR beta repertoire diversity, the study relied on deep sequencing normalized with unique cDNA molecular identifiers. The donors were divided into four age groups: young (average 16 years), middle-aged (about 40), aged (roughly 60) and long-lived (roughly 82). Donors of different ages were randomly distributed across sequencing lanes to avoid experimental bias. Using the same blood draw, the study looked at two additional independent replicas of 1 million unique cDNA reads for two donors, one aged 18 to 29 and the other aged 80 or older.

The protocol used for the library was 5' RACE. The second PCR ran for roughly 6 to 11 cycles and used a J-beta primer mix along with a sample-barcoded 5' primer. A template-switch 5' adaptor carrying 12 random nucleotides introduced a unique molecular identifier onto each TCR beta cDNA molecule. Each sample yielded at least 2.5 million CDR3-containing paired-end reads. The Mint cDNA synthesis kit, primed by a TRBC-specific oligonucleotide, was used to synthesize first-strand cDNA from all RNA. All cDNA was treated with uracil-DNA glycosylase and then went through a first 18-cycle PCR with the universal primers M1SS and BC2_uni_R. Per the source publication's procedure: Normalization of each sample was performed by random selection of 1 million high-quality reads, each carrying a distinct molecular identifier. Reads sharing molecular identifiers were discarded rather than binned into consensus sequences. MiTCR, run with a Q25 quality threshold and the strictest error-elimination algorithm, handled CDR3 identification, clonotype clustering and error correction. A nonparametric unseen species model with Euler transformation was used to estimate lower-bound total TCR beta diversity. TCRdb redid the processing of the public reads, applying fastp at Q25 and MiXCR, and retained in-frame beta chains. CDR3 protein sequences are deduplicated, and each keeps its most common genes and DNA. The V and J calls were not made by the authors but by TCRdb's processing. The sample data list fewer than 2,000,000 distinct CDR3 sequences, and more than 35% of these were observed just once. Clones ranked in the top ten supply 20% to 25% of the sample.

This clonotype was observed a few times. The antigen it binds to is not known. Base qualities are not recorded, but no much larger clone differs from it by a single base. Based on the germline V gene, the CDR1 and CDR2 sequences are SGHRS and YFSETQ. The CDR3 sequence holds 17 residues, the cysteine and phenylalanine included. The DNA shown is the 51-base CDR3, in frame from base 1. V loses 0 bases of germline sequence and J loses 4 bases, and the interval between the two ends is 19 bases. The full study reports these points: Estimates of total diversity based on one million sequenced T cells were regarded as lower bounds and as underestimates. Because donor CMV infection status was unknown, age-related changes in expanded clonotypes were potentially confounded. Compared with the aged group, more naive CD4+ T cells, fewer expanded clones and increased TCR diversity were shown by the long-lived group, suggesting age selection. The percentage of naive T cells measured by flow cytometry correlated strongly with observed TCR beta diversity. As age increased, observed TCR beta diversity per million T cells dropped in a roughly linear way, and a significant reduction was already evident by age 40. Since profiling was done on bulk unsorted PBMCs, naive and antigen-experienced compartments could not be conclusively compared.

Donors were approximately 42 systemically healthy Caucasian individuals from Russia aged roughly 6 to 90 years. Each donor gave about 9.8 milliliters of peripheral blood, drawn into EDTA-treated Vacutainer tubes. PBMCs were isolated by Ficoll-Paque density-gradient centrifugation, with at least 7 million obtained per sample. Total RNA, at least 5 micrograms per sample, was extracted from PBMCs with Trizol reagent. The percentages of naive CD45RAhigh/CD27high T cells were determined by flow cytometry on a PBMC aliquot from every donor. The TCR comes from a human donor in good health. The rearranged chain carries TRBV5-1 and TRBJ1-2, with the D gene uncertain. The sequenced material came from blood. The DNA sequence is TGCGCCAGCAGCTTGGCCCTTCTTCGGCCCCCAGGCTATGGCTACACCTTC. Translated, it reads CASSLALLRPPGYGYTF.